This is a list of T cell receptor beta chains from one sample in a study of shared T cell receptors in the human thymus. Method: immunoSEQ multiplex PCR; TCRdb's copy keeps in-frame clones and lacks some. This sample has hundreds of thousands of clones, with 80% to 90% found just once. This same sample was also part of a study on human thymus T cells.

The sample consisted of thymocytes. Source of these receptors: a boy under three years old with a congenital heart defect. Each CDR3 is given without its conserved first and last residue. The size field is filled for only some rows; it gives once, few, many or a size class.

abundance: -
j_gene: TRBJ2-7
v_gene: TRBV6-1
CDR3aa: ATRGASGSYEQY

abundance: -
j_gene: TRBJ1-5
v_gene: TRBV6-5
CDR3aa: ASSYLPGTQPQH

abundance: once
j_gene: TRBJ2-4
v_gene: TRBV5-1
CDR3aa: ASSLTGPLKNIQY

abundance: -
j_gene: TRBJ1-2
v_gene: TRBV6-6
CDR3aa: ASSFVRDGYT

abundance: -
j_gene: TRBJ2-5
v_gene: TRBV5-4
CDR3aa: ASSLVREGAQETQY

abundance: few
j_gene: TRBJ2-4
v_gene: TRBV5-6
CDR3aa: ASNSSGSHPLAKNIQY

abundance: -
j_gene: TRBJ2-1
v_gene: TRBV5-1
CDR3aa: ASSLAPRGEQF

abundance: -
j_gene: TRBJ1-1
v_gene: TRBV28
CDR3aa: ASSRDRIYTEAF

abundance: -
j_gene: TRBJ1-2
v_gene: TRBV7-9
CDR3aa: ASSNRQGSRYT

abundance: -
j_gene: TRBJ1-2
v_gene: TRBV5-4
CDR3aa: ASAASQQPFYGYT

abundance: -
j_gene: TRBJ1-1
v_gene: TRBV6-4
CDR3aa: ASHKPDDMNTEAF

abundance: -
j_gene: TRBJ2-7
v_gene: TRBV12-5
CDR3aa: ASGLDAGMGSSYEQY

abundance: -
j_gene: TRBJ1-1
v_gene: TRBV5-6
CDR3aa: ASSLLDRANTEAF

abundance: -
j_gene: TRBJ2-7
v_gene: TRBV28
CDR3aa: ASSLPDRGRSYEQY

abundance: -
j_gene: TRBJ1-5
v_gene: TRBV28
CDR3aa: ASKATCRAQH

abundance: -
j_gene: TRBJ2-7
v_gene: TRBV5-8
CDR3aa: ASEYDRTELYEQY

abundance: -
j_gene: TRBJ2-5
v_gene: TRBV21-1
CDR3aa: ASSKSPTGAGGYQETQY

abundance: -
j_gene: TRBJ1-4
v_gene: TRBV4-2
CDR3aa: ASTKGVVGNEKLF

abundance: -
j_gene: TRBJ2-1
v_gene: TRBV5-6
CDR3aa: ASSHDRGRGYNEQF

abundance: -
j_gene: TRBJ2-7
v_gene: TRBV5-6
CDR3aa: ASSFEDRKRYEQY

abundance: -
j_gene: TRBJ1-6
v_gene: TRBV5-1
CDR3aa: ASSLGEGFSPLH

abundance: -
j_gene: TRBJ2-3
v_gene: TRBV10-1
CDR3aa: ASSEMPPWTGTDTQY

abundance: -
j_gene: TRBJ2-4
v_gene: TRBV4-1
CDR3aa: ASSQDSHSREAKNIQY

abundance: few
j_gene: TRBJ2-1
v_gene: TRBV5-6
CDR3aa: ASSCSPGREQF

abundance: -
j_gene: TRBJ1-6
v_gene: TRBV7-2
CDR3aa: ASSRSSGYNSPLH

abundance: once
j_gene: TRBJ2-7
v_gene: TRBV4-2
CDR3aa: ASSQDGLGRQGYEQY